This entry lists 21 T cell receptor beta chains sequenced from one sample in a study of CD8 T cells in Susac syndrome. RNA, at about 0.45 to 1 ug, was reverse transcribed with random hexamers. TCRdb used MiXCR to reprocess the immunoSEQ multiplex PCR reads, holding one entry per CDR3 protein. The profile covers 100,000 to 150,000 distinct CDR3 sequences, with 90% to 95% appearing a single time and about 0.096% taken by the ten largest. The sequenced material came from CD4+ T cells from PBMCs. The receptors derive from a human donor with multiple sclerosis.

Written as DNA, the CDR3 is TGTGCCAGCAGCCATCGGGGACTAGCCCACAATGAGCAGTTCTTC. It translates to CASSHRGLAHNEQFF. The chain recombines TRBV7-2 with TRBJ2-1; 9 bases are shared with TRBD2. The germline gives CDR1 SGHTA, CDR2 FQGNSA. With 5 bases clipped from V and 5 bases from J, the junction kept 7 bases outside the gene matches. This CDR3 spans 15 amino acids.

The chain has TRBV29-1 and TRBJ1-5; D unresolved. V lost 5 bases, J lost 3 bases, and 14 bases lay in between. This CDR3 comprises 14 residues. CDR1 and CDR2 (germline): SQVTM, ANQGSEA. Here the CDR3 reads CSVMLSGYNQPQHF. The CDR3 DNA reads as TGCAGCGTTATGCTTTCGGGATACAATCAGCCCCAGCATTTT. Full variable domain (remainder filled in from reference TRBV29-1 and TRBJ1-5): SAVISQKPSRDICQRGTSLTIQCQVDSQVTMMFWYRQQPGQSLTLIATANQGSEATYESGFVIDKFPISRPNLTFSTLTVSNMSPEDSSIYLCSVMLSGYNQPQHFGDGTRLSIL.

This sequence joins TRBV6-2 or TRBV6-3 and TRBJ1-1, with D possibly TRBD1 on 6 matching bases. V was shortened by 4 bases and J by 8 bases, with 23 bases between the two germline ends. The CDR3 spans 16 residues. In germline, CDR1 is MNHEY, CDR2 SVGEGT. Written as DNA, the CDR3 is TGTGCCAGCAGTTGGAGGACAGCGCCGGAGGGTCACGAAGCTTTCTTT. It specifies CASSWRTAPEGHEAFF.

The CDR3 DNA follows: TGCAGTGCCGCTAGGACAGGGGAAGCTTTCTTT. Translating gives CSAARTGEAFF. This chain joins TRBV20-1 and TRBJ1-1; 8 nucleotides line up with TRBD1. CDR1 and CDR2 (germline): DFQATT, SNEGSKA (reference sequence). This CDR3 region has 11 residues. The V and J ends lost 6 bases and 8 bases, in that order; junction bases with no gene match: 5.

This clonotype was seen a single time. The gene calls are TRBV7-2 and TRBJ2-3; 12 nucleotides match TRBD2. This CDR3 spans 15 amino acids. CDR1 and CDR2 from the germline V gene are SGHTA and FQGNSA. J was trimmed by 2 bases and V by 4 bases; bases with no gene match: 1. The CDR3 spells CASSWTSGATDTQYF. The CDR3 DNA is TGTGCCAGCAGCTGGACTAGCGGGGCCACAGATACGCAGTATTTT.

The chain recombines TRBV5-6 with TRBJ2-7, with D possibly matching TRBD2 (6 bases). This CDR3 spans 17 amino acids. Trimming left V 0 bases short and J 0 bases short, with 16 bases between. CDR1 and CDR2 from the germline V gene are SGHDT and YYEEEE. CDR3 in amino acids: CASSLAPRRADSYEQYF. CDR3 nucleotide sequence: TGTGCCAGCAGCTTGGCCCCTCGGAGGGCGGACTCCTACGAGCAGTACTTC.

This sequence joins TRBV28 and TRBJ2-7; D remains unclear. Germline-derived CDR1 and CDR2 are MDHEN and SYDVKM. V was shortened by 6 bases and J by 7 bases, with 16 bases between the two germline ends. CDR3 length equals 13 residues. The CDR3 protein is CASRSSNLGEQYF. Here the CDR3 DNA reads TGTGCCAGCAGATCTTCAAACTTGGGGGAGCAGTACTTC.

This chain links TRBV5-1 with TRBJ1-1; D might be TRBD1 (6 bases). The germline V gene encodes CDR1 SGHRS and CDR2 YFSETQ. The CDR3 covers 15 residues. The ends were cut back, 0 bases at V and 1 base at J, with 10 bases in the middle. The CDR3 DNA reads as TGCGCCAGCAGCTTGGGGGGGCGGGGGAACACTGAAGCTTTCTTT. It yields the protein CASSLGGRGNTEAFF.

V usage is TRBV5-1 and J usage is TRBJ2-7; 7 bases map to TRBD2. The junction had 13 bases not matched to a gene; V was cut back by 0 bases and J by 4 bases. The CDR3 runs to 17 residues. The germline V gene encodes CDR1 SGHRS and CDR2 YFSETQ. The CDR3 sequence is CASSLGPLLSGTYEQYF. The DNA for the CDR3 is TGCGCCAGCAGCTTGGGCCCACTTCTAAGCGGGACTTACGAGCAGTACTTC.

The rearrangement uses TRBV5-1 and TRBJ2-1, with D tentatively TRBD2 (5 bases). The V gene lost 4 bases and the J gene lost 7 bases, with 15 bases spanning the gap. The germline gives CDR1 SGHRS, CDR2 YFSETQ. The CDR3 consists of 14 residues. As DNA, the CDR3 is TGCGCCAGCAGCCCCCCGGGAAGAGGAAATGAGCAGTTCTTC. As protein: CASSPPGRGNEQFF.

This chain joins TRBV29-1 and TRBJ2-5; the match to TRBD2 covers 8 bases. Germline-derived CDR1 and CDR2 are SQVTM and ANQGSEA. V dropped 8 bases and J dropped 2; count of bases not matched to a gene: 7. This CDR3 comprises 13 residues. Written as DNA, the CDR3 is TGCAGCCTCCGGGAGGGGGGACAAGAGACCCAGTACTTC. Translating gives CSLREGGQETQYF.

The chain carries TRBV30 and TRBJ2-7, with 10 bases that match TRBD1. Germline V lookup: CDR1 GTSNPN, CDR2 SVGIG (reference sequence). This CDR3 has 13 residues. Trimming removed 7 bases from V and 6 bases from J; junction bases left unmatched: 9. DNA of the CDR3: TGTGCCTCACAAGTGGACAGGGGGGTCGAGCAGTACTTC. Its translation: CASQVDRGVEQYF.

This chain joins TRBV7-2 and TRBJ1-2; no clear D gene. Germline CDR1 and CDR2: SGHTA and FQGNSA. The CDR3 contains 13 residues. Trimming shortened V by 5 bases and J by 5 bases, and 12 bases separated the two germline ends. CDR3 in DNA: TGTGCCAGCAGCCCTCGAGGTAGATATGGCTACACCTTC. This sequence encodes CASSPRGRYGYTF.

The chain has TRBV29-1 and TRBJ1-1, with no clear D. The CDR3 is 13 residues long. V was clipped by 6 bases and J by 3 bases, with 14 bases between them. CDR1 is SQVTM, CDR2 ANQGSEA, per germline. CDR3 DNA sequence: TGCAGCGTGACCCGGACTGCGGACACTGAAGCTTTCTTT. It translates to CSVTRTADTEAFF.

The CDR3 DNA follows: TGTGCCAGCAGCGTAGACCCGGGGACCGGCAATCAGCCCCAGCATTTT. This encodes CASSVDPGTGNQPQHF. This chain uses TRBV9 with TRBJ1-5; D possibly corresponds to TRBD1 (5 bases). CDR1 SGDLS and CDR2 YYNGEE come from the germline V gene. Deletions cut 0 bases from V and 2 bases from J, with 12 bases between. The CDR3 runs to 16 residues.

The chain recombines TRBV28 with TRBJ2-3; 10 nucleotides line up with TRBD2. This CDR3 is 16 amino acids long. Per the germline V gene, CDR1 is MDHEN and CDR2 is SYDVKM. Germline trimming cut 1 base from V and 11 bases from J; bases unmatched to any gene: 12. This CDR3 reads CASSLSASGGRPGQYF. The CDR3 DNA sequence: TGTGCCAGCAGTTTATCGGCTAGCGGGGGCCGCCCGGGGCAGTATTTT.

This rearrangement joins TRBV7-3 to TRBJ1-2; the match to TRBD1 covers 7 bases. V dropped 5 bases and J dropped 7; count of bases not matched to a gene: 19. CDR1 SGHTA and CDR2 FQGTGA come from the germline V gene. There are 17 residues in the CDR3. CDR3 protein: CASSAASRVQGVCGYTF. Here the CDR3 DNA reads TGTGCCAGCAGCGCAGCGAGTAGGGTCCAGGGGGTGTGTGGCTACACCTTC.

This chain links TRBV11-3 with TRBJ2-1; a weak D match, TRBD2 (6 bases). V lost 3 bases, J lost 4 bases, and 16 bases lay in between. This CDR3 comprises 16 residues. The germline gives CDR1 SGHNT, CDR2 YENEEA. The CDR3 sequence: CASSLGLGGIYNEQFF. The CDR3 DNA is TGTGCCAGCAGCTTGGGCCTCGGGGGTATATACAATGAGCAGTTCTTC.

The V gene is TRBV6-5, the J gene TRBJ1-1, with D tentatively TRBD1 (6 bases). The CDR3 spans 13 residues. Germline V gene data show CDR1 as MNHEY and CDR2 as SVGAGI. V lost 5 bases to trimming and J lost 6 bases, with 13 bases between them. This CDR3 reads CASSGGINAEAFF. CDR3 DNA: TGTGCCAGCAGTGGGGGCATTAATGCTGAAGCTTTCTTT.

The CDR3 reads CASSFRDGRTEAFF. The CDR3 nucleotides are TGTGCCAGCAGTTTCCGGGACGGAAGAACTGAAGCTTTCTTT. The chain carries TRBV2 and TRBJ1-1, with D possibly TRBD1 on 5 matching bases. V was trimmed by 5 bases and J by 5 bases, leaving 15 bases between them. CDR3 size: 14 residues. Germline CDR1 is SNHLY and CDR2 is FYNNEI.

V gene TRBV5-1 combines with J gene TRBJ1-1, with 7 bases fitting TRBD1. Germline V lookup: CDR1 SGHRS, CDR2 YFSETQ. With 6 bases clipped from V and 1 base from J, the junction kept 6 bases outside the gene matches. The CDR3 totals 14 residues. Here the CDR3 DNA reads TGCGCCAGCATGAGGGACAGCCCGAACACTGAAGCTTTCTTT. Its protein product is CASMRDSPNTEAFF.